Below, 2 T cell receptor beta chains from the same sample are listed, as sequenced in a study of cytomegalovirus exposure and HLA in healthy donors. The PCR contained 60 Vbeta and 13 Jbeta primers. TCRdb's table, derived via immunoSEQ multiplex PCR, lists solely in-frame clones and lacks some. The sample shows around 200,000 clones, around 75% of them seen only once. Sequencing used PBMCs. The receptor source for this set is a man aged 40-49 years in good health and CMV-seropositive.

The genes are TRBV7-2 and TRBJ2-5; maybe TRBD2 (5 bases). V lost 5 bases and J 2 bases, leaving 9 bases between the germline ends. Germline V gives CDR1 SGHTA, CDR2 FQGNSA. This CDR3 contains 13 residues. This CDR3 reads CASSRTFQETQYF. The CDR3 DNA sequence: TGTGCCAGCAGCCGGACTTTTCAAGAGACCCAGTACTTC.

The chain recombines TRBV11-3 with TRBJ1-2; D unresolved. CDR1 and CDR2 (germline): SGHNT, YENEEA. The V end was cut by 4 bases, the J end by 7 bases, with 10 bases between. There are 12 residues in the CDR3. In nucleotides, the CDR3 is TGTGCCAGCAGCTCCTGGAGGTTTGGCTACACCTTC. Translation gives CASSSWRFGYTF.